This entry lists 10 T cell receptor beta chains sequenced from one sample in a study of stem cell transplantation in POMP-related autoinflammatory disease. Produced via immunoSEQ multiplex PCR; TCRdb's table is partial and in-frame only. The table records some 30,000 clones, around 88% of them present only once. Here the sequenced sample was CD4+ T cells from PBMCs, taken before stem cell transplantation. The receptors stem from a human donor with POMP-related autoinflammation and immune dysregulation (PRAID).

J is TRBJ2-3 and V is TRBV6-6, with 8 bases matching TRBD1. Germline lookup yields CDR1 MNHNY and CDR2 SVGAGI (reference sequence). This CDR3 has 14 amino acids. V gave up 6 bases and J gave up 3 bases; unmatched junction bases: 5. For the CDR3, the DNA is TGTGCCAGCAGCCCTAGGACAGGGACAGATACGCAGTATTTT. It encodes CASSPRTGTDTQYF.

The chain is built from TRBV5-5 and TRBJ1-2, with D unclear. Germline CDR1 is SGHKS and CDR2 is YYEKEE (reference sequence). The V and J ends lost 0 bases and 4 bases respectively, with 10 bases between them. This CDR3 has 14 residues. Here the CDR3 DNA reads TGTGCCAGCAGCTTGGATGCCGTCGGCTATGGCTACACCTTC. This translates into CASSLDAVGYGYTF.

The chain joins TRBV14 to TRBJ1-1; D possibly corresponds to TRBD1 (5 bases). The germline V gene has CDR1 SGHDN and CDR2 FVKESK. The CDR3 contains 14 residues. Trimming left V 4 bases short and J 4 bases short, with 13 bases between. The CDR3 protein is CASSPGYPGTEAFF. CDR3 sequence (DNA): TGTGCCAGCAGCCCAGGGTACCCGGGCACTGAAGCTTTCTTT.

The chain is built from TRBV6-5 and TRBJ2-5; D ambiguous. The CDR3 has 14 amino acids. Trimming shortened V by 4 bases and J by 5 bases, and 14 bases separated the two germline ends. CDR1 MNHEY and CDR2 SVGAGI come from the germline V gene. The chain's CDR3 is CASSWTQVEETQYF. The CDR3 DNA reads TGTGCCAGCAGTTGGACGCAGGTCGAGGAGACCCAGTACTTC.

The rearrangement uses TRBV5-1 and TRBJ1-1; 7 nucleotides line up with TRBD1. This CDR3 is 15 amino acids long. Germline CDR1 and CDR2: SGHRS and YFSETQ. V lost 0 bases to trimming and J lost 4 bases; unmatched junction nucleotides: 6. The CDR3 reads CASSLGDRESTEAFF. The CDR3 DNA follows: TGCGCCAGCAGCTTGGGCGACAGGGAGTCCACTGAAGCTTTCTTT.

This clone was recorded only once. V gene TRBV5-1 combines with J gene TRBJ1-5; D remains ambiguous. Trimming shortened V by 4 bases and J by 9 bases, and 17 bases separated the two germline ends. Germline V CDR1 and CDR2: SGHRS, YFSETQ. CDR3 length: 14 residues. The CDR3 DNA reads as TGCGCCAGCAGCCCTGAGCCTCTTGGATCGCCCCAGCATTTT. The encoded protein is CASSPEPLGSPQHF.

This rearrangement joins TRBV5-5 to TRBJ2-3; TRBD1 matches 7 bases. V shed 0 bases, J shed 1 base, and the junction held 8 bases outside the gene matches. The CDR3 is 17 amino acids. Germline V gene data show CDR1 as SGHKS and CDR2 as YYEKEE (reference sequence). CDR3 region: CASSLGGGDRGTDTQYF. The CDR3 DNA is TGTGCCAGCAGCTTGGGGGGCGGTGACAGGGGCACAGATACGCAGTATTTT.

The chain has TRBV10-2 and TRBJ2-3; D is unresolved. CDR3 length: 15 residues. Trimming shortened V by 3 bases and J by 0 bases, and 10 bases separated the two germline ends. Germline assignment: CDR1 WSHSY and CDR2 SAAADI. In DNA, the CDR3 is TGCGCCAGCAGTGAAAGCACCCTAAGCACAGATACGCAGTATTTT. Its protein product is CASSESTLSTDTQYF.

The chain combines TRBV21-1 with TRBJ2-5. TRBV21-1 is shown as a pseudogene. CDR3 length: 15 amino acids. DNA for the CDR3: TGTGCCAGCAGCCCCCCCGGCTGGCACCAAGAGACCCAGTACTTC. The encoded protein is CASSPPGWHQETQYF.

The chain is built from TRBV7-8 and TRBJ1-5; D possibly corresponds to TRBD1 (5 bases). CDR1 and CDR2 from the germline V gene are SGHVS and FQNEAQ. V was pared by 1 base and J by 1 base, with 23 bases between. CDR3 length: 20 amino acids. The CDR3 nucleotides read TGTGCCAGCAGCTTAGGACCGACAGTGAGGATATTATCGAGCAATCAGCCCCAGCATTTT. Amino acid sequence: CASSLGPTVRILSSNQPQHF.